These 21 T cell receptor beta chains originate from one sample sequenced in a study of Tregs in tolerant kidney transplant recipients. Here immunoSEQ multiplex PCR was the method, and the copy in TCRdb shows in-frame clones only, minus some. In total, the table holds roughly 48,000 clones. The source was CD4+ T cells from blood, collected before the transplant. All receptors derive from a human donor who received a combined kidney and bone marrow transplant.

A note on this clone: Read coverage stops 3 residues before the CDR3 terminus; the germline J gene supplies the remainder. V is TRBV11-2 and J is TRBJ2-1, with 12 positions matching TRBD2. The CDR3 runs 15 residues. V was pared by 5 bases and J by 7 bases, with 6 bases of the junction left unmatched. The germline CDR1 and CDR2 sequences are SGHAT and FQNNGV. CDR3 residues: CASSLTSGSGNEQFF. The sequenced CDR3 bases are TGTGCCAGCAGCCTGACTAGCGGGAGTGGGAATGAG.

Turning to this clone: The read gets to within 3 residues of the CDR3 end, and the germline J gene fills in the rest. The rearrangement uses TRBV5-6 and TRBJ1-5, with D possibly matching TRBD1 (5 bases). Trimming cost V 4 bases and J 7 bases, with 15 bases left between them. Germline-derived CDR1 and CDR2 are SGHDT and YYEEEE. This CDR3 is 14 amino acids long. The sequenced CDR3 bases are TGTGCCAGCAGCCTGGGGGGGGGAGGACAGCCC. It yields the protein CASSLGGGGQP. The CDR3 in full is CASSLGGGGQPQHF.

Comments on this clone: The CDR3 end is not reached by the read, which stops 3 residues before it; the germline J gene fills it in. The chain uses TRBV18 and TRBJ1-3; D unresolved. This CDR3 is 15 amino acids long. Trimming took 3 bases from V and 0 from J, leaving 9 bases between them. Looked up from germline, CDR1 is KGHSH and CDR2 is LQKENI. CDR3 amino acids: CASSPARNSGNTIYF. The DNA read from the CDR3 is TGTGCCAGCTCACCGGCACGAAACTCTGGAAACACC.

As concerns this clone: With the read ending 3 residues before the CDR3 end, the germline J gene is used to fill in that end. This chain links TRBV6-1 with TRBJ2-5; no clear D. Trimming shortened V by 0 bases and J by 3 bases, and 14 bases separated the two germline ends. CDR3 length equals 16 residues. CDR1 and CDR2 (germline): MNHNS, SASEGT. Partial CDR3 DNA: TGTGCCAGCAGTGAAGCGGTACAGCAGGTTAAAGAGACC. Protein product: CASSEAVQQVKET. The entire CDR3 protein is CASSEAVQQVKETQYF.

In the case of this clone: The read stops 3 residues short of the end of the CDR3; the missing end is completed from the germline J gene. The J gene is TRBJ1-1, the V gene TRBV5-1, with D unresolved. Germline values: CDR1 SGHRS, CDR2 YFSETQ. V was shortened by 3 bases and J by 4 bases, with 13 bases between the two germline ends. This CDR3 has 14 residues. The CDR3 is CASSSALGGTEAFF. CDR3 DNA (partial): TGCGCCAGCAGCTCCGCGCTCGGCGGCACTGAA.

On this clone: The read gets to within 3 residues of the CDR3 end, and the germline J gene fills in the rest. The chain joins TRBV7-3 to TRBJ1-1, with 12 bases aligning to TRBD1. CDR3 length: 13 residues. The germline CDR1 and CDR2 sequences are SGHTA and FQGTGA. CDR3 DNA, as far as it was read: TGTGCCAGCAGCTCAGGGACAGGGGGCAAA. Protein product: CASSSGTGGK. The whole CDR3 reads CASSSGTGGKAFF. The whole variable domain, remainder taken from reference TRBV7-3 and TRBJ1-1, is GAGVSQTPSNKVTEKGKYVELRCDPISGHTALYWYRQSLGQGPEFLIYFQGTGAADDSGLPNDRFFAVRPEGSVSTLKIQRTERGDSAVYLCASSSGTGGKAFFGQGTRLTVV.

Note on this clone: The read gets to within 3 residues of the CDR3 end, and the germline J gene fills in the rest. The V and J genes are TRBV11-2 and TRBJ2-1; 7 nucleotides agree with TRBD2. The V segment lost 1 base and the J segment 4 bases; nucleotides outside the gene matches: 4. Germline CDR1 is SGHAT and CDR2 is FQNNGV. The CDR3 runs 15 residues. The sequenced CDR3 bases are TGTGCCAGCAGCTTAGGTAGCGGGTCTTACAATGAG. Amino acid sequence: CASSLGSGSYNE. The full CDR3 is CASSLGSGSYNEQFF.

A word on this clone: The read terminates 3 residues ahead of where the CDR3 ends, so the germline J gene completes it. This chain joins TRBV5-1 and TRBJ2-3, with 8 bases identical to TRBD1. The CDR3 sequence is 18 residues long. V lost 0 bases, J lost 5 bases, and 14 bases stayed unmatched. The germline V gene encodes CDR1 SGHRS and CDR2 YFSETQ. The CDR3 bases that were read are TGCGCCAGCAGCTTGGTTTTTAACAGGGACAGGAGGGAAGATACG. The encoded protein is CASSLVFNRDRREDT. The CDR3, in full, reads CASSLVFNRDRREDTQYF.

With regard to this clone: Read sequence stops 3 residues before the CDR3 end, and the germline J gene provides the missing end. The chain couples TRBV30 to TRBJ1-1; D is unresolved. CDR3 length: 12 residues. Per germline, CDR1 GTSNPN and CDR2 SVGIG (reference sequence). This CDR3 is CAWSVGKREAFF. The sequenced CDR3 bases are TGTGCCTGGAGTGTAGGCAAAAGGGAA.

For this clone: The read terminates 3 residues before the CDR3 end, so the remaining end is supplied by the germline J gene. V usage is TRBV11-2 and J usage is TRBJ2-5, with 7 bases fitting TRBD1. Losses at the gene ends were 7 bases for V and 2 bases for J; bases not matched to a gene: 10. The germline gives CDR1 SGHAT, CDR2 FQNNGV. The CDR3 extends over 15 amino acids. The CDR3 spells CASTPGEGAQETQYF. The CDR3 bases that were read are TGTGCCAGCACCCCGGGCGAGGGGGCACAAGAGACC. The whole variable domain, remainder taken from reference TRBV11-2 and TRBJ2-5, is EAGVAQSPRYKIIEKRQSVAFWCNPISGHATLYWYQQILGQGPKLLIQFQNNGVVDDSQLPKDRFSAERLKGVDSTLKIQPAKLEDSAVYLCASTPGEGAQETQYFGPGTRLLVL.

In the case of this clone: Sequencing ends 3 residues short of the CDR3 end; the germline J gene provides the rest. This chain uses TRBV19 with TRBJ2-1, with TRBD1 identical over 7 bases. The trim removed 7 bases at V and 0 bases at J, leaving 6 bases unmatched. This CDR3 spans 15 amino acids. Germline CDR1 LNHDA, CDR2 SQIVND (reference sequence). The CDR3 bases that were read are TGTGCCAGTATGGGGACAGCCTCCTCCTACAATGAG. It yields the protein CASMGTASSYNE. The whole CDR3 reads CASMGTASSYNEQFF.

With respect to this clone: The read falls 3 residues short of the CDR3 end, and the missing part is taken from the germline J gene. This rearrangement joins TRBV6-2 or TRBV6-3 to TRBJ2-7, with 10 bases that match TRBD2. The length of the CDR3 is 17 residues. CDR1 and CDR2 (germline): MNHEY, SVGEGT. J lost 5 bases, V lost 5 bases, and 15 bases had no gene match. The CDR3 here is CASSPITGTSVADEQYF. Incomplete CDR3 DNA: TGTGCCAGCAGTCCCATAACCGGGACTAGCGTCGCTGACGAG.

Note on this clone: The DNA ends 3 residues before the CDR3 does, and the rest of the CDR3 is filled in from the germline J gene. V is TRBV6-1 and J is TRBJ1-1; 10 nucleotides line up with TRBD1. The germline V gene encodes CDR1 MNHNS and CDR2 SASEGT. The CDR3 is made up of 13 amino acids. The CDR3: CASRGQGDSEAFF. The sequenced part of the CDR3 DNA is TGTGCCAGCCGTGGACAGGGGGACTCCGAA.

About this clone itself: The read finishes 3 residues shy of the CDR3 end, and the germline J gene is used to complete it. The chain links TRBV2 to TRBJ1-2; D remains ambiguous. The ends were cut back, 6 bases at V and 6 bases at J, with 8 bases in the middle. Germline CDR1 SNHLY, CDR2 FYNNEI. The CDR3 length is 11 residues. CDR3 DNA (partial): TGTGCCAGCAGGCAAGAGGATGGC. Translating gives CASRQEDG. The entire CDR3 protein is CASRQEDGYTF.

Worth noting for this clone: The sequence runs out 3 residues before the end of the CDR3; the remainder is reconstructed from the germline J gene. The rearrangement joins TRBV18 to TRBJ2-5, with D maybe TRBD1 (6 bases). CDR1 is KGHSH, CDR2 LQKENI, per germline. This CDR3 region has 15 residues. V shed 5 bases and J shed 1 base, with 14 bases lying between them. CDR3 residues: CASSTLAGAQETQYF. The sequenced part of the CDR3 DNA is TGTGCCAGCTCAACTCTCGCAGGGGCCCAAGAGACC.

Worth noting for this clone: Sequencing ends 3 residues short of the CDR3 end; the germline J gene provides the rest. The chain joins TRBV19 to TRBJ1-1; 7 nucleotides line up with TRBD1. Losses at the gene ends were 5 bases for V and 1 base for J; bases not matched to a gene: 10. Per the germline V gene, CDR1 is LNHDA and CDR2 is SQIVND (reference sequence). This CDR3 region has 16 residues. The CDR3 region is CASSGKGAFWNTEAFF. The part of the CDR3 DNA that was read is TGTGCCAGTAGTGGGAAGGGGGCCTTTTGGAACACTGAA.

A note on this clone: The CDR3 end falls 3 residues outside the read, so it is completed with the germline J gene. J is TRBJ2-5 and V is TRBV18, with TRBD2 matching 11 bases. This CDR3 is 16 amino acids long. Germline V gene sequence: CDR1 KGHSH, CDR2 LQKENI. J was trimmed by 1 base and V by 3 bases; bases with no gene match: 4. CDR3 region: CASSPTSGVAQETQYF. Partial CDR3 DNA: TGTGCCAGCTCACCGACTAGCGGGGTGGCCCAAGAGACC.

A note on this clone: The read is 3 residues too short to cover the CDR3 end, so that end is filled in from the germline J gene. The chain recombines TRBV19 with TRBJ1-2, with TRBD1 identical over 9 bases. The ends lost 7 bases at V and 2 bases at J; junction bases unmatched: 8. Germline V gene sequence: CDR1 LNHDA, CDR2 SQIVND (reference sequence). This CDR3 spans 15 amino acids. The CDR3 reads CASNIPGQGNYGYTF. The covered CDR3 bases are TGTGCCAGTAATATTCCGGGACAGGGCAACTATGGC.

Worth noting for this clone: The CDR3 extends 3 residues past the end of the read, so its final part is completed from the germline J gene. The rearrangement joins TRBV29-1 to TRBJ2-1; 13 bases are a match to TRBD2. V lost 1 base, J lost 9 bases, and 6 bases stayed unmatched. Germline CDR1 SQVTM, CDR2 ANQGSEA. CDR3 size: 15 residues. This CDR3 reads CSVEVGTSGNGEQFF. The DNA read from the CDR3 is TGCAGCGTTGAAGTGGGGACTAGCGGGAATGGTGAG.

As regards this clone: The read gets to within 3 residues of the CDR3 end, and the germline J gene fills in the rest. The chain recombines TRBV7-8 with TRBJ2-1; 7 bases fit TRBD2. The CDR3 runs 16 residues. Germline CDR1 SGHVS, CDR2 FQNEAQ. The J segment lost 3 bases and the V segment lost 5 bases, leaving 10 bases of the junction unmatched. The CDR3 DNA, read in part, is TGTGCCAGCAGCCTTAGAAGGCTAGCGGACTACAATGAG. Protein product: CASSLRRLADYNE. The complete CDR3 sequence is CASSLRRLADYNEQFF. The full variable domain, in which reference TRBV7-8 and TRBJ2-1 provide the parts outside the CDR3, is GAGVSQSPRYKVAKRGQDVALRCDPISGHVSLFWYQQALGQGPEFLTYFQNEAQLDKSGLPSDRFFAERPEGSVSTLKIQRTQQEDSAVYLCASSLRRLADYNEQFFGPGTRLTVL.

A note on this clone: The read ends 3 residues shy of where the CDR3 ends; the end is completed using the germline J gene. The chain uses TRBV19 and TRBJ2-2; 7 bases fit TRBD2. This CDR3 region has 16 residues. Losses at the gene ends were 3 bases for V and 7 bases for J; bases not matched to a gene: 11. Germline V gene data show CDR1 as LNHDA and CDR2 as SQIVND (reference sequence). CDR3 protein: CASSISRRELNGELFF. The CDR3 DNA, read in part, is TGTGCCAGTAGTATCTCCCGGCGGGAGTTGAACGGGGAG.